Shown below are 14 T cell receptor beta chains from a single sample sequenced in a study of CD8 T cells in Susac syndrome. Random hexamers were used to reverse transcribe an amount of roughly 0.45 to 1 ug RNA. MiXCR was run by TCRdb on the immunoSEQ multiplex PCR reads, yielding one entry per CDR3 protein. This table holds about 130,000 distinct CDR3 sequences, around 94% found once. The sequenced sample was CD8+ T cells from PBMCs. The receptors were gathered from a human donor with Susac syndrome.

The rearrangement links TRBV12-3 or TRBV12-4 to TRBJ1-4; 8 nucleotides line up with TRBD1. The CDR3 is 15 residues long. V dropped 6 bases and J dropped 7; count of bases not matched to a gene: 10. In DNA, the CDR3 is TGTGCCAGCAGCCCCGGGCAGGGGGCGGGTGAAAAACTGTTTTTT. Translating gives CASSPGQGAGEKLFF.

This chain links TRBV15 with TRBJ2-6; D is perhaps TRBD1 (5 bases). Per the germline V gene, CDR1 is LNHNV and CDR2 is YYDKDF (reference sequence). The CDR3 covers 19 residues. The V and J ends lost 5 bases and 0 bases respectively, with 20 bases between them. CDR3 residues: CATSGLPAGSSSGANVLTF. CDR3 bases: TGTGCCACCAGCGGGCTCCCGGCAGGGTCGAGCTCTGGGGCCAACGTCCTGACTTTC.

CDR3 bases: TGTGCCTGGAGTGTGGGGGCGGGCTACGAGCAGTACTTC. Translated: CAWSVGAGYEQYF. The chain uses TRBV30 and TRBJ2-7, with D maybe TRBD1 (6 bases). Deletions cut 0 bases from V and 3 bases from J, with 9 bases between. From germline, CDR1 is GTSNPN and CDR2 SVGIG (reference sequence). The CDR3 runs to 13 residues.

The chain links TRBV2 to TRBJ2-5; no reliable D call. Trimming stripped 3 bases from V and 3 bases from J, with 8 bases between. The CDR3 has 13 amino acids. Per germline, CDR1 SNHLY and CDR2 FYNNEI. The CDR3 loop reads CASSDNREETQYF. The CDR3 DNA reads TGTGCCAGCAGTGATAACCGAGAAGAGACCCAGTACTTC.

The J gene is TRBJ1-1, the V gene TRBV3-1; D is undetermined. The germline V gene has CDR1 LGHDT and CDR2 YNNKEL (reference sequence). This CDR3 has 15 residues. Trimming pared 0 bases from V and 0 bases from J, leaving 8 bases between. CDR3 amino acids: CASSQENTLNTEAFF. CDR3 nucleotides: TGTGCCAGCAGCCAAGAAAATACGCTGAACACTGAAGCTTTCTTT. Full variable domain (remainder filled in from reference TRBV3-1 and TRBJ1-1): DTAVSQTPKYLVTQMGNDKSIKCEQNLGHDTMYWYKQDSKKFLKIMFSYNNKELIINETVPNRFSPKSPDKAHLNLHINSLELGDSAVYFCASSQENTLNTEAFFGQGTRLTVV.

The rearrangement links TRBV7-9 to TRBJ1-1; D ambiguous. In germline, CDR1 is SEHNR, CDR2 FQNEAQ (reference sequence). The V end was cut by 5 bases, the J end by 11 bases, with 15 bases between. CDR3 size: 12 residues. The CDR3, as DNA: TGTGCCAGCAGCGCAGGACGGCTCGGCGCTTTCTTT. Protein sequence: CASSAGRLGAFF.

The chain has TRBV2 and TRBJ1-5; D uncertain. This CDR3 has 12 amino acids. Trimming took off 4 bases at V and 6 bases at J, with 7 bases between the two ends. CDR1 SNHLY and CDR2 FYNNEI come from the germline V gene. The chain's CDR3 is CASSVVGQPQHF. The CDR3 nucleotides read TGTGCCAGCAGTGTGGTAGGTCAGCCCCAGCATTTT.

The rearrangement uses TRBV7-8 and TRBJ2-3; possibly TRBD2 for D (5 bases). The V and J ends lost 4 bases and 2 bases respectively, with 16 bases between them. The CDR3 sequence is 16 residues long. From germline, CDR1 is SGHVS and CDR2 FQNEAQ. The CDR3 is CASSSPRTRITDTQYF. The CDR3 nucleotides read TGTGCCAGCAGCTCGCCCAGGACTCGCATCACAGATACGCAGTATTTT. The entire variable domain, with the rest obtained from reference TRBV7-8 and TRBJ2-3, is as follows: GAGVSQSPRYKVAKRGQDVALRCDPISGHVSLFWYQQALGQGPEFLTYFQNEAQLDKSGLPSDRFFAERPEGSVSTLKIQRTQQEDSAVYLCASSSPRTRITDTQYFGPGTRLTVL.

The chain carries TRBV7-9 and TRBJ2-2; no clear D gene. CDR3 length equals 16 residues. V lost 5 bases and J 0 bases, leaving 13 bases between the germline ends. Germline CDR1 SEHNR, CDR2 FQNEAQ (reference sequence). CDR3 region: CASSQEAPSNTGELFF. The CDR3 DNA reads TGTGCCAGCAGCCAAGAAGCCCCATCGAACACCGGGGAGCTGTTTTTT.

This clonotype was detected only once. For the CDR3, the DNA is TGTGCCAGCAGTTTTGCGGTGGGAGGGCCCCAGCATTTT. Encoded protein: CASSFAVGGPQHF. The chain carries TRBV28 and TRBJ1-5; D not certain. Per the germline V gene, CDR1 is MDHEN and CDR2 is SYDVKM. CDR3 size: 13 residues. V gave up 3 bases and J gave up 9 bases, with 12 bases separating them.

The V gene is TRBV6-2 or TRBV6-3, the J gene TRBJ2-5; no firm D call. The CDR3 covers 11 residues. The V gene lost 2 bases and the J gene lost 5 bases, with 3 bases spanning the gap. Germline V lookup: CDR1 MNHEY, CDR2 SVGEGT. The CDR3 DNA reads TGTGCCAGCAGTTACCCGGAGACCCAGTACTTC. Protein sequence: CASSYPETQYF.

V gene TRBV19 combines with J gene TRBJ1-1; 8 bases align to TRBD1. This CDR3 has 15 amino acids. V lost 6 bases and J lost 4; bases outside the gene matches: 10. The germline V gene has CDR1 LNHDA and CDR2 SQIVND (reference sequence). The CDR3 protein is CASRPRTGMPTEAFF. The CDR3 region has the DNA TGTGCCAGTAGACCCCGGACAGGGATGCCCACTGAAGCTTTCTTT.

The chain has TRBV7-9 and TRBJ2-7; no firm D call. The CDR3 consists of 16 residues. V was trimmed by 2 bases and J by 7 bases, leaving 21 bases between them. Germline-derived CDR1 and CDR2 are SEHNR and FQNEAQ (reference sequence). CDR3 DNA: TGTGCCAGCAGCTTAACCGGGCCCCAGCCTCGGTGGGAGCAGTACTTC. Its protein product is CASSLTGPQPRWEQYF.

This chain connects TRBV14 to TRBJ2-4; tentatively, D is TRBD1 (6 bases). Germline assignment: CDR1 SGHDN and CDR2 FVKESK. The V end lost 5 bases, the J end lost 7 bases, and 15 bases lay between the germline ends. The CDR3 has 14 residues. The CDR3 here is CASSASWGLNIQYF. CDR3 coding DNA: TGTGCCAGCAGCGCGTCCTGGGGGCTTAACATTCAGTACTTC.